This is a list of T cell receptor beta chains from one sample in a study of T cell responses to AZD1222 COVID-19 vaccine. Assay: immunoSEQ multiplex PCR; the TCRdb copy retains only in-frame clones and omits some. The sample holds about 180,000 clones, about 90% seen once. The sample in question was peripheral blood, obtained 28 days after the second AZD1222 dose. These receptors all come from an adult who received the AZD1222 COVID-19 vaccine. Both conserved end residues are part of each CDR3. A D gene is named only where the DNA matches it firmly. Expanded clones get a size class; other rows say once, few or many, or leave the size out.

cdr3_length j_call d_call clone_size v_call cdr3_aa cdr3_nt
15 TRBJ2-7 TRBD1 NA TRBV6-6 CASSYSRDRGPEQYF TGTGCCAGCAGTTACTCCCGGGACAGGGGACCGGAGCAGTACTTC
14 TRBJ1-5 NA NA TRBV9 CASSVTGINQPQHF TGTGCCAGCAGCGTAACAGGAATCAATCAGCCCCAGCATTTT
17 TRBJ2-2 NA NA TRBV7-3 CASNYQGWTANTGELFF TGTGCCAGCAACTATCAAGGCTGGACGGCGAACACCGGGGAGCTGTTTTTT
17 TRBJ1-1 NA NA TRBV10-2 CASSESSRKEGGTEAFF TGCGCCAGCAGTGAGAGTTCGAGGAAAGAGGGTGGCACTGAAGCTTTCTTT
15 TRBJ1-3 NA NA TRBV19 CASSIGSPSGNTIYF TGTGCCAGTAGTATCGGCAGCCCGTCTGGAAACACCATATATTTT
13 TRBJ1-1 NA NA TRBV9 CASSVSGLTEAFF TGTGCCAGCAGCGTATCGGGGCTCACTGAAGCTTTCTTT
16 TRBJ1-2 TRBD1 NA TRBV7-2 CASSPAPQGAGEGYTF TGTGCCAGCAGCCCCGCACCACAGGGGGCAGGGGAGGGCTACACCTTC
14 TRBJ2-1 NA NA TRBV4-3 CASSRGDSYNEQFF TGCGCCAGCAGCCGCGGGGACTCCTACAATGAGCAGTTCTTC
15 TRBJ2-1 TRBD2 few TRBV23-1 CARDPSGSSYNEQFF TGCGCCAGAGATCCTAGCGGGAGCTCCTACAATGAGCAGTTCTTC
15 TRBJ2-7 TRBD1 NA TRBV5-6 CASSPGTGDPYEQYF TGTGCCAGCAGCCCAGGGACAGGGGACCCCTACGAGCAGTACTTC
15 TRBJ2-1 TRBD1 NA TRBV4-2 CASSPQGAVYNEQFF TGTGCCAGCAGCCCACAGGGGGCGGTCTACAATGAGCAGTTCTTC
14 TRBJ1-6 NA NA TRBV3-1/TRBV3-2 CASSQGQGLSPLHF TGTGCCAGCAGCCAAGGTCAGGGTCTTTCACCCCTCCACTTT
14 TRBJ1-4 NA NA TRBV15 CATSRANGNEKLFF TGTGCCACCAGCCGGGCAAACGGCAATGAAAAACTGTTTTTT
12 TRBJ2-1 NA once TRBV2 CATATTGDEQFF TGTGCCACCGCAACCACAGGAGATGAGCAGTTCTTC
13 TRBJ2-7 NA NA TRBV7-3 CASSLMGASEQYF TGTGCCAGCAGCTTAATGGGGGCCAGCGAGCAGTACTTC
14 TRBJ2-2 NA NA TRBV18 CASSPRADTGELFF TGTGCCAGCTCACCACGGGCAGACACCGGGGAGCTGTTTTTT
16 TRBJ2-5 NA NA TRBV18 CASSPLPPQAQETQYF TGTGCCAGCTCACCACTCCCCCCGCAGGCCCAAGAGACCCAGTACTTC
15 TRBJ2-2 TRBD1 NA TRBV5-4 CASSLVTQGAGELFF TGTGCCAGCAGCTTGGTAACGCAGGGGGCCGGGGAGCTGTTTTTT
11 TRBJ1-2 NA NA TRBV28 CASSFNYGYTF TGTGCCAGCAGTTTCAACTATGGCTACACCTTC
16 TRBJ2-1 TRBD2 NA TRBV7-2 CASSLVAGGSYNEQFF TGTGCCAGCAGCTTAGTGGCGGGAGGATCCTACAATGAGCAGTTCTTC
14 TRBJ2-1 NA NA TRBV29-1 CSVDEVRRGNEQFF TGCAGCGTTGACGAGGTCCGAAGGGGGAATGAGCAGTTCTTC
14 TRBJ1-5 TRBD1 NA TRBV6-5 CASSPQGANQPQHF TGTGCCAGCAGTCCTCAGGGGGCGAATCAGCCCCAGCATTTT
15 TRBJ2-7 TRBD1 NA TRBV5-4 CASSGGQGLIYEQYF TGTGCCAGCAGCGGAGGACAGGGGCTCATCTACGAGCAGTACTTC
16 TRBJ1-4 NA NA TRBV2 CASDRFGSGNNEKLFF TGTGCCAGCGACCGGTTCGGATCGGGCAATAATGAAAAACTGTTTTTT
15 TRBJ2-1 NA NA TRBV13 CASSLWQGGGNEQFF TGTGCCAGCAGCTTATGGCAGGGGGGAGGCAATGAGCAGTTCTTC
16 TRBJ1-6 NA NA TRBV3-1/TRBV3-2 CASSPRSPVLGSPLHF TGTGCCAGCAGCCCTCGATCCCCCGTTTTAGGTTCACCCCTCCACTTT
19 TRBJ1-5 TRBD1 once TRBV28 CASSPFRDRGINSNQPQHF TGTGCCAGCAGTCCCTTCCGAGACAGGGGCATTAATAGCAATCAGCCCCAGCATTTT
14 TRBJ1-2 NA once TRBV4-1 CASSQDYRSRGYTF TGCGCCAGCAGCCAAGATTACAGGTCCAGGGGCTACACCTTC
13 TRBJ2-7 NA NA TRBV7-2 CASSRARGDEQYF TGTGCCAGCAGTCGCGCCCGCGGGGACGAGCAGTACTTC
15 TRBJ2-3 TRBD2 NA TRBV7-9 CASSYSGGFTDTQYF TGTGCCAGCAGCTATAGCGGGGGTTTCACAGATACGCAGTATTTT
15 TRBJ2-3 NA NA TRBV4-1 CASSGRSWAEDTQYF TGCGCCAGCAGCGGGCGGTCATGGGCCGAGGATACGCAGTATTTT
13 TRBJ2-7 NA NA TRBV28 CASSSQPSYEQYF TGTGCCAGCAGTTCCCAACCTTCCTACGAGCAGTACTTC
12 TRBJ1-4 NA NA TRBV4-2 CASSQVGEGLFF TGTGCCAGCAGCCAAGTGGGGGAAGGACTGTTTTTT
13 TRBJ1-4 NA NA TRBV11-2 CASRINQGEKLFF TGTGCCAGCAGGATCAACCAGGGGGAAAAACTGTTTTTT
16 TRBJ1-2 NA NA TRBV30 CAWRDFSPGRSYGYTF TGTGCCTGGAGGGACTTCAGCCCTGGGCGAAGCTATGGCTACACCTTC
13 TRBJ2-3 NA NA TRBV14 CASSYLGADTQYF TGTGCCAGCAGCTACTTAGGGGCAGATACGCAGTATTTT
13 TRBJ2-1 TRBD2 NA TRBV29-1 CSVTSGTANEQFF TGCAGCGTGACTAGCGGAACTGCCAATGAGCAGTTCTTC
13 TRBJ2-1 NA NA TRBV6-1 CASSEPVVDEQFF TGTGCCAGCAGTGAACCAGTGGTGGATGAGCAGTTCTTC